The present T cell receptor (beta chain) was sequenced within a study of T cell responses to AZD1222 COVID-19 vaccine. Whole-study findings and limits: Spike-specific TCR breadth and depth were elevated following two AZD1222 doses. Donor demographics were predominantly white British with a female majority; clonal diversity may be underestimated. Just a handful of AZD1222 recipients were seropositive at baseline. In the spike-specific TCR repertoire, nearly half reportedly target unmutated variant regions.

CDR3 length: 16 residues. Per germline, CDR1 SGHTA and CDR2 FQGNSA. Deletions cut 1 base from V and 5 bases from J, with 15 bases between. Libraries were prepared by immunoSEQ multiplex PCR; TCRdb keeps only in-frame clonotypes and omits some of them. The table lists some 100,000 clones, 92% of them singletons. Of note for this clone: Its antigen remains unknown.

This chain connects TRBV7-2 to TRBJ1-5, with D unresolved. This sequence originates from an adult who received the AZD1222 COVID-19 vaccine. Sequences were derived from peripheral blood, sampled 28 days after the second AZD1222 dose. CDR3 loop: CASSLGGTMTDQPQHF. In nucleotides, the CDR3 is TGTGCCAGCAGCTTAGGGGGTACAATGACTGATCAGCCCCAGCATTTT.